One sample yielded the 32 T cell receptor beta chains listed below, sequenced in a study of T cells in Graves' hyperthyroidism and ophthalmopathy. Amplification yielded TCR beta CDR3 regions, with RNA transcripts as the source. In the first-round RT-PCR of the TCR CDR3, the HTBI primer set was used. MiXCR was run by TCRdb on the multiplex PCR reads, yielding one entry per CDR3 protein. The repertoire holds 400,000 or so distinct CDR3 sequences, approximately 16% seen once, with 15% to 20% in the top ten. Sequenced sample: blood. The receptors were sampled from a woman aged 55-70 years with Graves' ophthalmopathy.

This clonotype was detected a few times. This chain connects TRBV7-9 to TRBJ1-3; D not certain. This CDR3 spans 14 amino acids. V was cut by 4 bases and J by 0 bases, with 7 bases left in between. The germline V gene has CDR1 SEHNR and CDR2 FQNEAQ (reference sequence). In nucleotides, the CDR3 is TGTGCCAGCAGCTCAATGTACTCTGGAAACACCATATATTTT. Translating gives CASSSMYSGNTIYF.

Many counts were recorded for this clonotype. This chain uses TRBV28 with TRBJ2-7, with D possibly TRBD2 on 5 matching bases. Germline loops: CDR1 MDHEN, CDR2 SYDVKM. Trimming removed 8 bases at V and 1 base at J, with 12 bases between. The CDR3 has 13 residues. The CDR3 sequence: CASRGIPSYEQYF. The CDR3 nucleotides are TGTGCCAGCCGAGGGATCCCATCCTACGAGCAGTACTTC.

The rearrangement links TRBV19 to TRBJ1-1; 7 bases map to TRBD1. The CDR3 is made up of 14 amino acids. After removal of 2 bases from V and 2 bases from J, the junction contained 2 bases not matched to a gene. Germline V CDR1 and CDR2: LNHDA, SQIVND (reference sequence). This CDR3 is CASSIRQGNTEAFF. The CDR3 DNA sequence: TGTGCCAGTAGTATACGACAGGGAAACACTGAAGCTTTCTTT.

The sample holds many counts of this clonotype. The chain's CDR3 is CASSDPKAGYEQYF. The CDR3 DNA is TGTGCCAGCAGCGATCCCAAGGCCGGCTACGAGCAGTACTTC. The chain recombines TRBV6-1 with TRBJ2-7; D gene ambiguous. The CDR3 length is 14 residues. Germline-derived CDR1 and CDR2 are MNHNS and SASEGT. Trimming stripped 6 bases from V and 3 bases from J, with 15 bases between.

V usage is TRBV28 and J usage is TRBJ1-6, with D maybe TRBD1 (6 bases). This CDR3 spans 16 amino acids. The ends were cut back, 5 bases at V and 7 bases at J, with 18 bases in the middle. The germline V gene has CDR1 MDHEN and CDR2 SYDVKM. The CDR3 protein is CASSLIQGIENSPLHF. CDR3 DNA sequence: TGTGCCAGCAGTCTCATACAGGGTATAGAGAATTCACCCCTCCACTTT. The whole variable domain, remainder taken from reference TRBV28 and TRBJ1-6, is DVKVTQSSRYLVKRTGEKVFLECVQDMDHENMFWYRQDPGLGLRLIYFSYDVKMKEKGDIPEGYSVSREKKERFSLILESASTNQTSMYLCASSLIQGIENSPLHFGNGTRLTVT.

The chain employs TRBV7-9 and TRBJ2-1; a weak D match, TRBD2 (6 bases). V lost 5 bases to trimming and J lost 7 bases, with 18 bases between them. The CDR3 consists of 15 residues. The germline gives CDR1 SEHNR, CDR2 FQNEAQ (reference sequence). CDR3 sequence: CASSPYPTRENEQFF. The DNA of the CDR3 is TGTGCCAGCAGCCCTTACCCGACTAGGGAGAATGAGCAGTTCTTC. The full variable domain, completed using reference TRBV7-9 and TRBJ2-1, is DTGVSQNPRHKITKRGQNVTFRCDPISEHNRLYWYRQTLGQGPEFLTYFQNEAQLEKSRLLSDRFSAERPKGSFSTLEIQRTEQGDSAMYLCASSPYPTRENEQFFGPGTRLTVL.

This clonotype was observed at least ten times. This chain connects TRBV2 to TRBJ2-7; D uncertain. CDR1 is SNHLY, CDR2 FYNNEI, per germline. V was clipped by 5 bases and J by 2 bases, with 7 bases between them. The CDR3 consists of 12 residues. DNA for the CDR3: TGTGCCAGCAGTCAGGACGCCTACGAGCAGTACTTC. It yields the protein CASSQDAYEQYF.

The table lists this clonotype with a few counts. This rearrangement joins TRBV20-1 to TRBJ2-3, with 8 bases fitting TRBD2. The V gene's germline CDR1 is DFQATT and CDR2 SNEGSKA (reference sequence). The CDR3 sequence is 17 residues long. V shed 1 base and J 5 bases; nucleotides not matched to a gene: 14. CDR3 coding DNA: TGCAGTGCTAGAGTACCGGGAGGGCTTACTTCCCGAGATACGCAGTATTTT. Amino acid sequence: CSARVPGGLTSRDTQYF.

V and J are TRBV29-1 and TRBJ2-5; 13 bases match TRBD2. Germline CDR1 SQVTM, CDR2 ANQGSEA. V trimming: 8 bases; J trimming: 5 bases; junction bases outside the gene matches: 8. This CDR3 region has 14 residues. The DNA for the CDR3 is TGCAGCCTCGAACTAGCGGGAGGGATGGAGACCCAGTACTTC. Translated: CSLELAGGMETQYF.

This clonotype was observed a single time. The chain combines TRBV6-1 with TRBJ2-7; 8 positions match TRBD1. CDR3 length: 15 amino acids. Germline V lookup: CDR1 MNHNS, CDR2 SASEGT. Trimming cost V 10 bases and J 2 bases; bases outside gene matches: 13. CDR3 residues: CATGDRQGRAYEQYF. The DNA for the CDR3 is TGTGCCACGGGAGACCGACAGGGGAGAGCCTACGAGCAGTACTTC.

The CDR3 DNA reads TGTGCCAGCAGCTTTGGACTAGCGGCGAACACCGGGGAGCTGTTTTTT. Translation gives CASSFGLAANTGELFF. The chain combines TRBV9 with TRBJ2-2, with 10 bases lining up with TRBD2. The CDR3 has 16 amino acids. Germline V gene lookup returns CDR1 SGDLS and CDR2 YYNGEE. V lost 4 bases and J lost 0; bases outside the gene matches: 3. Using reference TRBV9 and TRBJ2-2 for the parts outside the CDR3, the full variable domain is DSGVTQTPKHLITATGQRVTLRCSPRSGDLSVYWYQQSLDQGLQFLIQYYNGEERAKGNILERFSAQQFPDLHSELNLSSLELGDSALYFCASSFGLAANTGELFFGEGSRLTVL.

This clonotype was counted at least ten times. This chain joins TRBV30 and TRBJ1-3; D possibly corresponds to TRBD1 (6 bases). V lost 5 bases and J lost 0, with 8 bases in between. This CDR3 contains 13 residues. The germline V gene has CDR1 GTSNPN and CDR2 SVGIG (reference sequence). In DNA form, the CDR3 reads TGTGCCTGGTCAGGGGACTCTGGAAACACCATATATTTT. It translates to CAWSGDSGNTIYF.

This sequence joins TRBV5-1 and TRBJ1-4; 7 nucleotides line up with TRBD1. The CDR3 runs 14 residues. Germline V CDR1 and CDR2: SGHRS, YFSETQ. The V gene end was trimmed by 5 bases and the J gene end by 1 base; junction bases not matched to a gene: 2. The DNA of the CDR3 is TGCGCCAGCAGAAGGGACAGAACTAATGAAAAACTGTTTTTT. Protein sequence: CASRRDRTNEKLFF.

This clonotype was seen many times. CDR3 DNA sequence: TGTGCCAGCAGGTGGGCGGACACTGAAGCTTTCTTT. Translation gives CASRWADTEAFF. The chain employs TRBV12-3 or TRBV12-4 and TRBJ1-1; D not certain. The CDR3 has 12 residues. V lost 6 bases and J lost 3, with 8 bases in between.

This clonotype came up a few times. The junction and the germline gene differ at one end; a read error may be behind it. The rearrangement joins TRBV28 to TRBJ2-2; D assignment may be TRBD1 or TRBD2 (5 bases each). The CDR3 has 16 amino acids. Per the germline V gene, CDR1 is MDHEN and CDR2 is SYDVKM. CDR3 bases: TGTGCCAGCAGTTTCTCCGGGACGTCGAACACCGAGGAGCTGTTTTTT. Translated, it gives CASSFSGTSNTEELFF. The whole variable domain, remainder taken from reference TRBV28 and TRBJ2-2, is DVKVTQSSRYLVKRTGEKVFLECVQDMDHENMFWYRQDPGLGLRLIYFSYDVKMKEKGDIPEGYSVSREKKERFSLILESASTNQTSMYLCASSFSGTSNTEELFFGEGSRLTVL.

This clonotype was recorded many times. The chain combines TRBV27 with TRBJ1-3, with D unclear. V was cut by 3 bases and J by 0 bases, with 12 bases left in between. Germline assignment: CDR1 MNHEY and CDR2 SMNVEV (reference sequence). The CDR3 has 16 residues. CDR3 DNA sequence: TGTGCCAGCAGTTTTGCTTCACCGGGCTCTGGAAACACCATATATTTT. Its protein product is CASSFASPGSGNTIYF.

The sample holds many counts of this clonotype. The chain combines TRBV12-3 or TRBV12-4 with TRBJ2-1; D remains unclear. Deletions cut 4 bases from V and 3 bases from J, with 13 bases between. The CDR3 has 15 residues. CDR3 nucleotides: TGTGCCAGCAGTTCCCCCCCCACAAGCTACAATGAGCAGTTCTTC. As protein: CASSSPPTSYNEQFF.

This chain links TRBV5-1 with TRBJ2-7, with D possibly being TRBD1 (7 bases). Germline CDR1 SGHRS, CDR2 YFSETQ. CDR3 length equals 14 residues. Trimming left V 0 bases short and J 5 bases short, with 12 bases between. CDR3 in DNA: TGCGCCAGCAGCTTGGAACAGGGGAGGAACGAGCAGTACTTC. Its protein product is CASSLEQGRNEQYF. Looking up the rest from reference TRBV5-1 and TRBJ2-7 gives the full variable domain: KAGVTQTPRYLIKTRGQQVTLSCSPISGHRSVSWYQQTPGQGLQFLFEYFSETQRNKGNFPGRFSGRQFSNSRSEMNVSTLELGDSALYLCASSLEQGRNEQYFGPGTRLTVT.

This clonotype has ten or more counts. The genes are TRBV2 and TRBJ2-2; 8 nucleotides align to TRBD1. Germline CDR1 is SNHLY and CDR2 is FYNNEI. This CDR3 spans 16 amino acids. Trimming cost V 2 bases and J 5 bases; bases outside gene matches: 7. CDR3 DNA sequence: TGTGCCAGCAGTGAATGGACAGGGTTGAGAACCGGGGAGCTGTTTTTT. This encodes CASSEWTGLRTGELFF. Supplemented by reference TRBV2 and TRBJ2-2, the full variable domain reads EPEVTQTPSHQVTQMGQEVILRCVPISNHLYFYWYRQILGQKVEFLVSFYNNEISEKSEIFDDQFSVERPDGSNFTLKIRSTKLEDSAMYFCASSEWTGLRTGELFFGEGSRLTVL.

This clonotype has ten or more counts. J is TRBJ2-3 and V is TRBV20-1, with TRBD2 as a possible D gene (7 bases). The CDR3 spans 14 residues. V was cut by 0 bases and J by 8 bases, with 15 bases left in between. CDR1 DFQATT and CDR2 SNEGSKA come from the germline V gene (reference sequence). CDR3 region: CSAREGGAAGTQYF. For the CDR3, the DNA is TGCAGTGCTAGAGAAGGGGGGGCAGCAGGTACGCAGTATTTT.

This clonotype was recorded at least ten times. V gene TRBV6-2 or TRBV6-3 combines with J gene TRBJ1-1; D not certain. The CDR3 is 17 amino acids. Trimming left V 5 bases short and J 4 bases short, with 23 bases between. Germline V CDR1 and CDR2: MNHEY, SVGEGT. The CDR3 DNA follows: TGTGCCAGCAGTAGATTTGAGAGGGCGCCGGCGAGCACTGAAGCTTTCTTT. It translates to CASSRFERAPASTEAFF.

This clonotype was counted a few times. In DNA, the CDR3 is TGCGCCAGCAGCGGCACTAGCGGGAGGCATGTCACCGGGGAGCTGTTTTTT. Protein sequence: CASSGTSGRHVTGELFF. The chain couples TRBV5-1 to TRBJ2-2; TRBD2 agrees at 12 bases. In germline, CDR1 is SGHRS, CDR2 YFSETQ. This CDR3 has 17 residues. Trimming took 4 bases from V and 4 from J; bases not matched to a gene: 8.

This clonotype was observed many times. The gene calls are TRBV27 and TRBJ2-1, with 7 positions matching TRBD2. Germline V CDR1 and CDR2: MNHEY, SMNVEV (reference sequence). The CDR3 covers 17 residues. Trimming cost V 6 bases and J 9 bases; bases outside gene matches: 20. The CDR3 DNA reads as TGTGCCAGCAGGCTCACCCAACCGGGACTACCAGGAGGTGAGCAGTTCTTC. Encoded protein: CASRLTQPGLPGGEQFF.

This clonotype occurred a few times. This chain links TRBV9 with TRBJ2-5; 9 nucleotides match TRBD2. Germline CDR1 reads SGDLS; CDR2 reads YYNGEE. The CDR3 length is 17 residues. The trim removed 3 bases at V and 6 bases at J, leaving 15 bases unmatched. The CDR3 loop is CASSEGGLAGSGQTQYF. DNA of the CDR3: TGTGCCAGCAGCGAGGGGGGGCTAGCGGGGAGCGGTCAGACCCAGTACTTC.

This rearrangement joins TRBV12-3 or TRBV12-4 to TRBJ1-1; D is unresolved. The CDR3 spans 14 residues. The V end lost 6 bases, the J end lost 4 bases, and 15 bases lay between the germline ends. The CDR3 DNA sequence: TGTGCCAGCAGCCCACCCCGGGGAATCACTGAAGCTTTCTTT. Its protein product is CASSPPRGITEAFF.

This clonotype was recorded many times. This chain links TRBV11-1 with TRBJ2-1; 13 bases align to TRBD2. The CDR3 spans 14 residues. The V and J ends lost 5 bases and 9 bases, in that order; junction bases with no gene match: 4. The germline CDR1 and CDR2 sequences are SGHAT and FQDESV (reference sequence). The CDR3 is CASSPGLAGVEQFF. The DNA of the CDR3 is TGTGCCAGCAGCCCCGGACTAGCGGGAGTTGAGCAGTTCTTC.

Only a few counts were recorded for this clonotype. At one end the junction does not follow the germline gene, possibly because of a read error. For the CDR3, the DNA is TGTGCTAGCAGCTACCGTGCGGGGCCTCATTCCCCCCCAGAGACCCAGTACTTC. It is translated as CASSYRAGPHSPPETQYF. The rearrangement joins TRBV7-7 to TRBJ2-5; D may be TRBD2 (6 bases). Germline V gene sequence: CDR1 SSHAT, CDR2 FNYEAQ (reference sequence). There are 18 residues in the CDR3.

This clonotype was seen ten or more times. V usage is TRBV5-1 and J usage is TRBJ2-1; 9 nucleotides match TRBD2. Germline values: CDR1 SGHRS, CDR2 YFSETQ. V trimming: 3 bases; J trimming: 8 bases; junction bases outside the gene matches: 9. CDR3 length: 15 amino acids. The CDR3 sequence is CASSSLAGLLDEQFF. CDR3 sequence (DNA): TGCGCCAGCAGCTCCCTAGCGGGACTTTTGGATGAGCAGTTCTTC. Using reference TRBV5-1 and TRBJ2-1 for the parts outside the CDR3, the full variable domain is KAGVTQTPRYLIKTRGQQVTLSCSPISGHRSVSWYQQTPGQGLQFLFEYFSETQRNKGNFPGRFSGRQFSNSRSEMNVSTLELGDSALYLCASSSLAGLLDEQFFGPGTRLTVL.

This clonotype appeared a few times. A read error may explain this, as a much larger clone is one base away. This sequence joins TRBV10-3 and TRBJ1-2, with D tentatively TRBD1 (5 bases). CDR3 size: 14 residues. CDR1 ENHRY and CDR2 SYGVKD come from the germline V gene. The CDR3: CAITARGGNYSYTF. The CDR3 DNA reads TGTGCCATCACCGCCCGGGGGGGAAACTATAGCTACACCTTC.

This clonotype was picked up many times. V gene TRBV20-1 combines with J gene TRBJ2-7, with D perhaps TRBD1 (5 bases). Per the germline V gene, CDR1 is DFQATT and CDR2 is SNEGSKA (reference sequence). The length of the CDR3 is 14 residues. The V end lost 4 bases, the J end lost 6 bases, and 19 bases lay between the germline ends. CDR3 residues: CSAKRQGIVSEQYF. In nucleotides, the CDR3 is TGCAGTGCTAAGAGGCAGGGAATAGTATCCGAGCAGTACTTC.

The V and J genes are TRBV12-3 or TRBV12-4 and TRBJ2-5, with 12 bases lining up with TRBD2. J was trimmed by 5 bases and V by 6 bases; bases with no gene match: 7. The CDR3 totals 15 residues. Here the CDR3 reads CASSQPSGRVETQYF. The CDR3 nucleotides read TGTGCCAGCAGCCAGCCTAGCGGGAGGGTGGAGACCCAGTACTTC.

This clonotype occurred many times. The chain carries TRBV27 and TRBJ2-1; 8 bases are shared with TRBD2. The germline V gene encodes CDR1 MNHEY and CDR2 SMNVEV (reference sequence). This CDR3 is built from 16 residues. Trimming at V came to 0 bases and at J to 8 bases, leaving 9 bases not matched to a gene. The CDR3 DNA reads as TGTGCCAGCAGTTTATCGCTCAGCGGGAGTATGCATGAGCAGTTCTTC. It translates to CASSLSLSGSMHEQFF.